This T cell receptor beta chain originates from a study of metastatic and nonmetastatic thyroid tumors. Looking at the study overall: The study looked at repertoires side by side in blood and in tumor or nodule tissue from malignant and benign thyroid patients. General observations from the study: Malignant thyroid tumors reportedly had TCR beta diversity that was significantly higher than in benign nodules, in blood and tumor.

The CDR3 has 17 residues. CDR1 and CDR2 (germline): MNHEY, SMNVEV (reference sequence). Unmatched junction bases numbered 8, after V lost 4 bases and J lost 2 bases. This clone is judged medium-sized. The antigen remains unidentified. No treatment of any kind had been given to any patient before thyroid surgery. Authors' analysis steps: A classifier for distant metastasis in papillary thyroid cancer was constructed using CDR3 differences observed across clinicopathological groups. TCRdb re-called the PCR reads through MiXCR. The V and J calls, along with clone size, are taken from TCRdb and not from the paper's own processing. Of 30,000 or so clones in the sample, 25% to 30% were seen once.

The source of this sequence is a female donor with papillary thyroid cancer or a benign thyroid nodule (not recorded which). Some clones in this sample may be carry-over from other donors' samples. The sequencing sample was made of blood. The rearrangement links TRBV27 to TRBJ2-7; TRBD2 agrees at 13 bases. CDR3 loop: CASSSRLAGGLAYEQYF. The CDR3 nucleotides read TGTGCCAGCAGTTCCCGACTAGCGGGGGGTCTCGCCTACGAGCAGTACTTC.